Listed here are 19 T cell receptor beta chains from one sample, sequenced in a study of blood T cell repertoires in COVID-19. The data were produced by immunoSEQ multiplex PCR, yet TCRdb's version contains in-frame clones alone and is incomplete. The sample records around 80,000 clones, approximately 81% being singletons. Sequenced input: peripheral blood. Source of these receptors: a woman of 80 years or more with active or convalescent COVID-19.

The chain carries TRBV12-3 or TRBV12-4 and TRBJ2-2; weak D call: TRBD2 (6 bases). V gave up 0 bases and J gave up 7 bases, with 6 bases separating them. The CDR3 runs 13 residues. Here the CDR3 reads CASSLAGGGELFF. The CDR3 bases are TGTGCCAGCAGTTTAGCGGGAGGCGGGGAGCTGTTTTTT.

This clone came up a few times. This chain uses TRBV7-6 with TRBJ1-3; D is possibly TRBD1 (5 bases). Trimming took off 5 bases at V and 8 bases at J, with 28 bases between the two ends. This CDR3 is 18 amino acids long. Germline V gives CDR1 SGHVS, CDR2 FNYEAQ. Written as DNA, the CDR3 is TGTGCCAGCAGCCTATTATTCACGCCGGGACTGTCTTCGGACACCATATATTTT. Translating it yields CASSLLFTPGLSSDTIYF.

CDR3: CASSFREGYEQYF. As DNA, the CDR3 is TGTGCCAGCAGTTTTAGGGAGGGCTACGAGCAGTACTTC. This rearrangement joins TRBV12-3 or TRBV12-4 to TRBJ2-7, with 7 bases identical to TRBD2. This CDR3 is built from 13 residues. The J segment lost 3 bases and the V segment lost 3 bases, leaving 2 bases of the junction unmatched.

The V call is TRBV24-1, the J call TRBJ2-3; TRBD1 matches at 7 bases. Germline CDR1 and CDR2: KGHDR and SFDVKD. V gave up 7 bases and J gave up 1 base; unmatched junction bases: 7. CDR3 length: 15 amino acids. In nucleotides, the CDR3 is TGTGCCACCAGCGGTCCCGGGACAGGCACAGATACGCAGTATTTT. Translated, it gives CATSGPGTGTDTQYF.

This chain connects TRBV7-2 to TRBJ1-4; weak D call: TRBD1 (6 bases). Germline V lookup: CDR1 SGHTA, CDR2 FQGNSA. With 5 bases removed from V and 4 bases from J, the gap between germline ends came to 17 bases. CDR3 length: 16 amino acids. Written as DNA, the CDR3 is TGTGCCAGCAGCCGGAGGTCTAAGGACAGTAATGAAAAACTGTTTTTT. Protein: CASSRRSKDSNEKLFF.

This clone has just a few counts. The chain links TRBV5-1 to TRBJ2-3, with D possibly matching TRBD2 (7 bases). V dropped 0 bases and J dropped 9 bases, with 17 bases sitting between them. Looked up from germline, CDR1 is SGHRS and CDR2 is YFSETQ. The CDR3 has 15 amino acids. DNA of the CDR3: TGCGCCAGCAGCTTGGAACCCGAAAGGGGGGGCACGCAGTATTTT. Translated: CASSLEPERGGTQYF.

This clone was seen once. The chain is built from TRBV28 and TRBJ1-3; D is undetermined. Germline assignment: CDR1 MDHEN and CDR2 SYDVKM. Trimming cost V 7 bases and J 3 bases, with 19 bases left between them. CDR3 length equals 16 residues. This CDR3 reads CASISRGMGGGNTIYF. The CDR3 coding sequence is TGTGCCAGCATCTCTAGAGGGATGGGCGGTGGAAACACCATATATTTT.

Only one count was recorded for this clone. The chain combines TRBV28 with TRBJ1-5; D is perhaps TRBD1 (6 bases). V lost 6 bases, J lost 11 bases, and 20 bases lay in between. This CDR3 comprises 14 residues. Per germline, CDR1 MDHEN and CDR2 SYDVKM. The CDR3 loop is CASSLRGAGRAQHF. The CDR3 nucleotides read TGTGCCAGCAGCCTCCGGGGGGCGGGTAGGGCCCAGCATTTT.

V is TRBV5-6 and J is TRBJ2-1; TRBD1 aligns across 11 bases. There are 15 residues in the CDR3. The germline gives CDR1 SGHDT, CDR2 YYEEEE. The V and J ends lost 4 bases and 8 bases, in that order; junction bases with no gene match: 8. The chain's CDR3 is CASSLWTGGFDEQFF. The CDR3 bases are TGTGCCAGCAGCCTCTGGACAGGGGGCTTCGATGAGCAGTTCTTC.

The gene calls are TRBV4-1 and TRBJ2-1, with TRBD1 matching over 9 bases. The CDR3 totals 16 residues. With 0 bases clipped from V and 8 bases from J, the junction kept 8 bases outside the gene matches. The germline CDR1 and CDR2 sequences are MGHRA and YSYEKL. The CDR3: CASSQEAQGALDEQFF. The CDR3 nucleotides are TGCGCCAGCAGCCAAGAGGCACAGGGGGCTTTGGATGAGCAGTTCTTC.

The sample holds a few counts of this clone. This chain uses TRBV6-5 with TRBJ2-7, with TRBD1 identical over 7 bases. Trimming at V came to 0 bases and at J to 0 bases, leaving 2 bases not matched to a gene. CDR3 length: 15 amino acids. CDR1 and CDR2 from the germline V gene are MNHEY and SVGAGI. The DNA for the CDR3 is TGTGCCAGCAGTTACTCGGGACAGAGCTCCTACGAGCAGTACTTC. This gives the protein CASSYSGQSSYEQYF.

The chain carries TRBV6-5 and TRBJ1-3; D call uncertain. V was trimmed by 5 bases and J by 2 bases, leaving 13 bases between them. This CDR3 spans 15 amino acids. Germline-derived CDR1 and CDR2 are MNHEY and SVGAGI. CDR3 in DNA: TGTGCCAGCAGTACTCTTTGGGGAGCTGGAAACACCATATATTTT. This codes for CASSTLWGAGNTIYF.

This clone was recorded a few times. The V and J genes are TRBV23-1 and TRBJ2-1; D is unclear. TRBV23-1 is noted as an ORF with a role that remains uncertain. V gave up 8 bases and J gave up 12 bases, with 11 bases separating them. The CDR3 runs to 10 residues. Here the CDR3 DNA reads TGCGCCAGCGTATTCCAGGTGCAGTTCTTC. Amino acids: CASVFQVQFF.

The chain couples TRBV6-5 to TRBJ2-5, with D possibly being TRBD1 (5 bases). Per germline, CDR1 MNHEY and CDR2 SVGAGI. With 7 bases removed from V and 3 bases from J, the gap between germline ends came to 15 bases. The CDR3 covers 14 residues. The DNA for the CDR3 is TGTGCCAGCAACGAAGGGGCGGTAAAAGAGACCCAGTACTTC. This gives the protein CASNEGAVKETQYF.

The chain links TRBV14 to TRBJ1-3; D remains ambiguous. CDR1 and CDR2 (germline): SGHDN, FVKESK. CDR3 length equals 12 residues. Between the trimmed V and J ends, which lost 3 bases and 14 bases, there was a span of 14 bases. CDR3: CASSHGIRRLYF. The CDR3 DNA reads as TGTGCCAGCAGCCACGGTATTCGGAGATTATATTTT. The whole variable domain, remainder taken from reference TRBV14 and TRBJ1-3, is EAGVTQFPSHSVIEKGQTVTLRCDPISGHDNLYWYRRVMGKEIKFLLHFVKESKQDESGMPNNRFLAERTGGTYSTLKVQPAELEDSGVYFCASSHGIRRLYFGEGSWLTVV.

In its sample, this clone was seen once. CDR3 coding DNA: TGCGCCAGCAGGCCCAGAGGGACAGGGAGAACTGAAGCTTTCTTT. This codes for CASRPRGTGRTEAFF. V gene TRBV5-1 combines with J gene TRBJ1-1, with 9 bases fitting TRBD1. CDR1 and CDR2 (germline): SGHRS, YFSETQ. This CDR3 region has 15 residues. V lost 5 bases to trimming and J lost 5 bases; unmatched junction nucleotides: 10.

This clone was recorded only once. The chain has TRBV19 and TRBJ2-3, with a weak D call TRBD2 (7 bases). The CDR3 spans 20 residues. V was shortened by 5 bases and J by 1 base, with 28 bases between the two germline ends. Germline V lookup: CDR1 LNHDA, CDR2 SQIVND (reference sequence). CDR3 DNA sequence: TGTGCCAGTAGTCTACCACAGGGCCGCCCTCCCACTAGCGGCACAGATACGCAGTATTTT. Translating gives CASSLPQGRPPTSGTDTQYF.

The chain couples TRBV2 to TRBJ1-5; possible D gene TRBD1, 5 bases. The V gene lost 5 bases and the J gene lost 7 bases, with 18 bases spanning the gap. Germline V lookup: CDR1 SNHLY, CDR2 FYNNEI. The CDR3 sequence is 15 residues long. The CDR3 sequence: CASSTQMQGNQPQHF. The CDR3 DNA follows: TGTGCCAGCAGTACTCAAATGCAGGGTAACCAGCCCCAGCATTTT.

CDR3 bases: TGTGCCAGCAGTCCCCCAGGCTACACCTTC. Protein product: CASSPPGYTF. The genes are TRBV7-2 and TRBJ1-2, with D uncertain. CDR1 and CDR2 from the germline V gene are SGHTA and FQGNSA. The CDR3 spans 10 residues. Deletions cut 6 bases from V and 8 bases from J, with 7 bases between.